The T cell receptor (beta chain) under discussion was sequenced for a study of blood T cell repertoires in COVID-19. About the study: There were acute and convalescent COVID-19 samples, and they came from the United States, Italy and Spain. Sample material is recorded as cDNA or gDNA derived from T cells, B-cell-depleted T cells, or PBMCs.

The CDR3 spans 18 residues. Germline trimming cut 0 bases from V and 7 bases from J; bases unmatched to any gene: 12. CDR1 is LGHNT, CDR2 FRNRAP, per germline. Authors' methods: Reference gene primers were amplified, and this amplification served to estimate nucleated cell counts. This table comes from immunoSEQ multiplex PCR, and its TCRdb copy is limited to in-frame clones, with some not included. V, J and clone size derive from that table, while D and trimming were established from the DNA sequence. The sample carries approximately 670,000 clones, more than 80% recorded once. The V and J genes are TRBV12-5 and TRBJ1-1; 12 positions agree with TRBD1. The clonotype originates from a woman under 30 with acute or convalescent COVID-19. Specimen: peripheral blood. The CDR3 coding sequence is TGTGCTAGTGGTTTGGTACTTGGGGTTGGGACAGGGGGCCTTGAAGCTTTCTTT. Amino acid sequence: CASGLVLGVGTGGLEAFF.